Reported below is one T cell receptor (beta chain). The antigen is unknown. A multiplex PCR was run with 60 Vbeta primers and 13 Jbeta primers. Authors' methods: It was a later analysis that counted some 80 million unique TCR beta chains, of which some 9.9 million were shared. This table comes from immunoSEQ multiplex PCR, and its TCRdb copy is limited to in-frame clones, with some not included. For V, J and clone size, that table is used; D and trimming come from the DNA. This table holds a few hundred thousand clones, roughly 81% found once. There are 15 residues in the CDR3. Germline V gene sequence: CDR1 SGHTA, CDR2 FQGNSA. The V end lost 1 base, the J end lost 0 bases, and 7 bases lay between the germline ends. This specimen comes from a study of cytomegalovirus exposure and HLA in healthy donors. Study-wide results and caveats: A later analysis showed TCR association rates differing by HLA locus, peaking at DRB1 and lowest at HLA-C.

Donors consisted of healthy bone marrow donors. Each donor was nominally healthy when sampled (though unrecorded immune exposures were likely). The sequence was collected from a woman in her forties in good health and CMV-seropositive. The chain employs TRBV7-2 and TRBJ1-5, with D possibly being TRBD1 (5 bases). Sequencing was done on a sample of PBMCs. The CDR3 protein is CASSLEGYSNQPQHF. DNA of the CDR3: TGTGCCAGCAGCTTAGAGGGGTATAGCAATCAGCCCCAGCATTTT.